This is a list of T cell receptor beta chains from one sample in a study of vaccination and CD4 T cells after COVID-19. TCRdb re-analysed the PCR reads in MiXCR, keeping a single row per CDR3 protein. This sample yields some 20,000 distinct CDR3 sequences, of which under 65% are seen a single time; 8% to 9% belongs to the top ten. Which antigens these TCRs recognize remains unknown. Specimen: CD4+ T cells from blood, cultured in vitro, collected after SARS-CoV-2 vaccination. The receptor source for this set is a human donor who had recovered from COVID-19. The CDR3 runs from the conserved cysteine through the conserved F or W. A D gene is named only where the DNA matches it firmly. The size entry is marked missing in some rows and otherwise reads once, few, many or a size class.

CASSYPSGPGRVETQYF	TGTGCCAGCAGTTATCCGTCGGGCCCGGGGAGGGTGGAGACCCAGTACTTC	TRBJ2-5	NA	TRBV6-2/TRBV6-3	17	TRBD2
CASSYGNLNQPQHF	TGTGCCAGCAGTTACGGCAACCTCAATCAGCCCCAGCATTTT	TRBJ1-5	NA	TRBV6-2/TRBV6-3	14	NA
CATQRGGAETQYF	TGTGCCACCCAAAGGGGGGGCGCGGAGACCCAGTACTTC	TRBJ2-5	NA	TRBV24-1	13	NA
CSARDSRGSGAEQYF	TGCAGTGCTAGAGACAGCAGGGGGAGTGGGGCCGAGCAGTACTTC	TRBJ2-7	NA	TRBV20-1	15	TRBD1
CASRRGSTNEKLFF	TGTGCCAGCAGGAGGGGTTCAACTAATGAAAAACTGTTTTTT	TRBJ1-4	NA	TRBV6-1	14	NA
CSASEGQRSPLHF	TGCAGTGCTAGTGAAGGACAGCGCTCACCCCTCCACTTT	TRBJ1-6	NA	TRBV20-1	13	NA
CSARLGNQPQHF	TGCAGTGCTAGATTAGGCAATCAGCCCCAGCATTTT	TRBJ1-5	few	TRBV20-1	12	NA
CASSPGQGIYGYTF	TGTGCCAGCAGTCCCGGACAGGGGATCTATGGCTACACCTTC	TRBJ1-2	once	TRBV12-3/TRBV12-4	14	TRBD1
CASSLGRASPLHF	TGTGCCAGCAGCTTAGGGAGGGCTTCACCCCTCCACTTT	TRBJ1-6	few	TRBV11-3	13	NA
CASSEGLYGGGQFF	TGTGCCAGCAGTGAAGGCTTGTACGGAGGAGGGCAGTTCTTC	TRBJ2-1	NA	TRBV6-1	14	NA
CASSYSRQGTGSGNTIYF	TGTGCCAGCAGTTACAGCAGACAGGGCACAGGCTCTGGAAACACCATATATTTT	TRBJ1-3	few	TRBV6-5	18	TRBD1
CASSRGGLAGFYNEQFF	TGCGCCAGCAGTAGGGGGGGACTAGCGGGGTTCTACAATGAGCAGTTCTTC	TRBJ2-1	few	TRBV4-1	17	TRBD2
CASSRKTGGLGEQYF	TGTGCCAGCAGTAGGAAGACAGGGGGCTTGGGGGAGCAGTACTTC	TRBJ2-7	NA	TRBV27	15	TRBD1
CSALTGGAGETQYF	TGCAGTGCTCTCACCGGGGGCGCTGGGGAGACCCAGTACTTC	TRBJ2-5	NA	TRBV20-1	14	NA
CASGRLPGQGVDEQYF	TGTGCCAGTGGCCGCCTGCCGGGACAGGGAGTCGACGAGCAGTACTTC	TRBJ2-7	few	TRBV19	16	TRBD1
CASSPTGGLDTSSYEQYF	TGTGCCAGCAGCCCGACAGGGGGCCTGGACACGAGCTCCTACGAGCAGTACTTC	TRBJ2-7	few	TRBV7-9	18	TRBD1
CSALDRLAGGMWQYF	TGCAGTGCTTTAGACAGACTAGCGGGGGGAATGTGGCAGTACTTC	TRBJ2-7	NA	TRBV20-1	15	TRBD2
CASRMTRGSNSPLHF	TGTGCCAGCAGGATGACCCGGGGGTCTAATTCACCCCTCCACTTT	TRBJ1-6	NA	TRBV27	15	NA
CAISEIAGDYGYTF	TGTGCCATCAGTGAGATCGCAGGGGACTATGGCTACACCTTC	TRBJ1-2	NA	TRBV10-3	14	NA
CASSLAYRRDSPLHF	TGTGCCAGCAGCTTAGCATATCGACGGGACTCACCCCTCCACTTT	TRBJ1-6	NA	TRBV11-1	15	NA
CASSTDPLPYNEQFF	TGTGCCAGCAGCACGGACCCCCTCCCCTACAATGAGCAGTTCTTC	TRBJ2-1	NA	TRBV7-9	15	NA
CASSEASRYEQYF	TGCGCCAGCAGTGAAGCGAGCCGCTACGAGCAGTACTTC	TRBJ2-7	NA	TRBV10-2	13	NA
CASSTGDRGSNSPLHF	TGTGCCAGTAGTACAGGGGACAGGGGGTCTAATTCACCCCTCCACTTT	TRBJ1-6	few	TRBV19	16	TRBD1
CASSLPGKGTEAFF	TGTGCCAGCAGTTTACCGGGAAAGGGCACTGAAGCTTTCTTT	TRBJ1-1	NA	TRBV28	14	NA
CASSAQTVAKNIQYF	TGTGCCAGCAGTGCCCAGACCGTAGCCAAAAACATTCAGTACTTC	TRBJ2-4	NA	TRBV6-1	15	NA
CSARGALTTEAFF	TGCAGTGCTCGCGGGGCCCTGACCACTGAAGCTTTCTTT	TRBJ1-1	NA	TRBV20-1	13	NA
CSALKGDKNYGYTF	TGCAGTGCTTTAAAAGGAGACAAAAACTATGGCTACACCTTC	TRBJ1-2	NA	TRBV20-1	14	NA
CAHGWGVTEAFF	TGTGCCCATGGGTGGGGGGTCACTGAAGCTTTCTTT	TRBJ1-1	NA	TRBV28	12	NA
CASSPDRGGNTEAFF	TGTGCCAGCAGTCCAGACCGAGGGGGGAACACTGAAGCTTTCTTT	TRBJ1-1	once	TRBV6-1	15	NA
CASNDQEGRSNQPQHF	TGTGCCAGCAACGATCAGGAGGGTCGGAGCAATCAGCCCCAGCATTTT	TRBJ1-5	few	TRBV28	16	NA
CASSGGAGYTF	TGTGCCAGCAGCGGGGGGGCTGGCTACACCTTC	TRBJ1-2	NA	TRBV11-2	11	NA
CATRQEPTGELFF	TGTGCCACCAGACAGGAGCCCACCGGGGAGCTGTTTTTT	TRBJ2-2	NA	TRBV24-1	13	NA
CSAGSGGAFNQPQHF	TGCAGTGCTGGTTCAGGGGGCGCTTTCAATCAGCCCCAGCATTTT	TRBJ1-5	few	TRBV20-1	15	TRBD1
CASSLDGTYGYTF	TGTGCCAGCAGCTTAGACGGTACTTATGGCTACACCTTC	TRBJ1-2	NA	TRBV5-4	13	NA
CASRTGGSNYGYTF	TGTGCCAGCAGAACGGGAGGCTCTAACTATGGCTACACCTTC	TRBJ1-2	NA	TRBV6-1	14	NA
CASSQDRSGGYGYTF	TGTGCCAGCAGCCAAGATCGGTCCGGTGGCTATGGCTACACCTTC	TRBJ1-2	NA	TRBV4-2	15	NA
CASSFPGNNQPQHF	TGTGCCAGCAGTTTCCCAGGGAACAATCAGCCCCAGCATTTT	TRBJ1-5	NA	TRBV28	14	NA
CASSLGLASSGANVLTF	TGCGCCAGCAGCTTGGGCCTAGCCAGCTCTGGGGCCAACGTCCTGACTTTC	TRBJ2-6	NA	TRBV5-1	17	NA
CATSRSRRAGAGDTEAFF	TGTGCCACCAGCAGATCGCGCCGAGCAGGGGCTGGGGACACTGAAGCTTTCTTT	TRBJ1-1	NA	TRBV15	18	NA
CAWNRDQLKKAFF	TGTGCCTGGAACAGGGACCAATTAAAGAAAGCTTTCTTT	TRBJ1-1	NA	TRBV30	13	NA
CASSYQGDRGHEQYF	TGTGCCAGCAGTTATCAGGGAGACAGGGGCCACGAGCAGTACTTC	TRBJ2-7	NA	TRBV6-5	15	TRBD1
CAWRDGNSNQPQHF	TGTGCCTGGAGGGACGGAAATAGCAATCAGCCCCAGCATTTT	TRBJ1-5	NA	TRBV30	14	NA
CASSPGGTSFFRYF	TGTGCCAGCAGCCCCGGGGGGACTAGTTTTTTTCGGTATTTT	TRBJ2-3	NA	TRBV7-2	14	TRBD2